This T cell receptor (beta chain) was captured by sequencing in a study of a mutant IDH1 vaccine in newly diagnosed glioma. Study as a whole: Treated patients had a mean age of 40.4 years and an approximately 62% male, around 38% female split. Every participant had undergone radiotherapy, temozolomide, or both before, and most underwent both.

As for time point: baseline, week 1 (first vaccination visit). Treatment in this sample: pre-vaccination baseline after standard-of-care therapy. In germline, CDR1 is SGHTA, CDR2 FQGNSA. V was clipped by 5 bases and J by 2 bases; unmatched bases: 13. The CDR3 sequence is 18 residues long. Profiled with immunoSEQ multiplex PCR; TCRdb holds only in-frame clones, not every one. The table shows 50,000 to 65,000 clones, with 80% to 90% occurring only once. Sequencing used PBMCs, obtained from a glioma patient treated with radiotherapy, temozolomide or both. The gene calls are TRBV7-2 and TRBJ2-2; TRBD1 agrees at 8 bases. This clonotype was obtained from a man aged 18 to 30 with glioma. The CDR3 region is CASSPRPRQGINTGELFF. The CDR3 DNA reads as TGTGCCAGCAGCCCGCGGCCCCGACAGGGGATAAACACCGGGGAGCTGTTTTTT.